Shown below are 18 T cell receptor beta chains from a single sample sequenced in a study of T cell responses to AZD1222 COVID-19 vaccine. TCRdb's table, derived via immunoSEQ multiplex PCR, lists solely in-frame clones and lacks some. The data show around 100,000 clones, around nine tenths seen once. The specimen comprised peripheral blood, sampled 28 days after the second AZD1222 dose. These receptor sequences come from an adult who received the AZD1222 COVID-19 vaccine.

This clone occurred once. V and J are TRBV15 and TRBJ1-5; maybe TRBD1 (5 bases). From germline, CDR1 is LNHNV and CDR2 YYDKDF (reference sequence). The CDR3 extends over 18 amino acids. Trimming stripped 3 bases from V and 6 bases from J, with 24 bases between. CDR3 loop: CATSSGLGGGVKSQPQHF. In DNA, the CDR3 is TGTGCCACCAGCAGCGGCCTAGGTGGAGGGGTAAAGAGTCAGCCCCAGCATTTT.

The chain carries TRBV2 and TRBJ1-4; tentatively, D is TRBD1 (5 bases). V shed 2 bases and J shed 7 bases, with 5 bases lying between them. The CDR3 covers 12 residues. Germline V gene lookup returns CDR1 SNHLY and CDR2 FYNNEI. CDR3 protein: CASSEQGEKLFF. In DNA, the CDR3 is TGTGCCAGCAGTGAACAGGGTGAAAAACTGTTTTTT.

The genes are TRBV25-1 and TRBJ1-3; D possibly corresponds to TRBD1 (6 bases). Germline V gives CDR1 MGHDK, CDR2 SYGVNS. V lost 6 bases and J 2 bases, leaving 17 bases between the germline ends. The CDR3 has 16 amino acids. The CDR3 DNA sequence: TGTGCCAGCAGCCCCGTAAGCGGGGGGCCTGGAAACACCATATATTTT. It specifies CASSPVSGGPGNTIYF.

In DNA, the CDR3 is TGTGCCAGCAGCGGAGGAGTAGCGGGAAACACAGATACGCAGTATTTT. This encodes CASSGGVAGNTDTQYF. The rearrangement uses TRBV28 and TRBJ2-3; TRBD2 matches 8 bases. The CDR3 is 16 residues long. Germline CDR1 reads MDHEN; CDR2 reads SYDVKM. With 6 bases clipped from V and 2 bases from J, the junction kept 10 bases outside the gene matches.

The chain has TRBV5-4 and TRBJ2-7; 10 bases map to TRBD2. The V segment lost 4 bases and the J segment 3 bases; nucleotides outside the gene matches: 4. Germline lookup yields CDR1 SGHNT and CDR2 YYREEE (reference sequence). This CDR3 region has 14 residues. CDR3 loop: CASSRLAGGYEQYF. For the CDR3, the DNA is TGTGCCAGCAGCCGTTTAGCGGGAGGCTACGAGCAGTACTTC.

This clone was seen once. The chain links TRBV11-3 to TRBJ1-4, with a tentative D call TRBD1 (6 bases). This CDR3 region has 16 residues. The germline V gene has CDR1 SGHNT and CDR2 YENEEA. Trimming stripped 3 bases from V and 4 bases from J, with 15 bases between. The CDR3 reads CASSFTQGGSNEKLFF. The CDR3 nucleotides are TGTGCCAGCAGCTTTACTCAAGGGGGTAGTAATGAAAAACTGTTTTTT.

This chain joins TRBV27 and TRBJ2-5; 15 bases are shared with TRBD2. This CDR3 has 16 amino acids. V shed 6 bases, J shed 4 bases, and the junction held 6 bases outside the gene matches. From germline, CDR1 is MNHEY and CDR2 SMNVEV (reference sequence). CDR3 protein: CASSTKGLAGGETQYF. CDR3 DNA sequence: TGTGCCAGCAGCACTAAGGGACTAGCGGGAGGAGAGACCCAGTACTTC.

The chain recombines TRBV7-6 with TRBJ2-7, with 11 bases that match TRBD2. Trimming removed 5 bases from V and 5 bases from J; junction bases left unmatched: 8. The germline V gene has CDR1 SGHVS and CDR2 FNYEAQ. The CDR3 sequence is 15 residues long. The DNA for the CDR3 is TGTGCCAGCAGCCCGCCGACTAGCGGGATGGACGAGCAGTACTTC. This translates into CASSPPTSGMDEQYF. The variable domain in full, completed from reference TRBV7-6 and TRBJ2-7, reads GAGVSQSPRYKVTKRGQDVALRCDPISGHVSLYWYRQALGQGPEFLTYFNYEAQQDKSGLPNDRFSAERPEGSISTLTIQRTEQRDSAMYRCASSPPTSGMDEQYFGPGTRLTVT.

The genes are TRBV5-1 and TRBJ2-4; 7 positions agree with TRBD1. With 0 bases clipped from V and 6 bases from J, the junction kept 6 bases outside the gene matches. Germline V gives CDR1 SGHRS, CDR2 YFSETQ. The CDR3 length is 15 residues. This chain's CDR3 is CASSLETGPRNIQYF. In DNA, the CDR3 is TGCGCCAGCAGCTTGGAGACAGGGCCAAGAAACATTCAGTACTTC.

The V and J genes are TRBV7-9 and TRBJ1-2, with D possibly matching TRBD1 (5 bases). Deletions cut 6 bases from V and 5 bases from J, with 16 bases between. In germline, CDR1 is SEHNR, CDR2 FQNEAQ (reference sequence). The CDR3 has 14 amino acids. This CDR3 reads CASSFAGTAYGYTF. CDR3 nucleotides: TGTGCCAGCAGTTTCGCCGGGACTGCTTATGGCTACACCTTC.

The chain uses TRBV5-1 and TRBJ1-4; D gene ambiguous. Germline V CDR1 and CDR2: SGHRS, YFSETQ. V was pared by 5 bases and J by 3 bases, with 14 bases between. The CDR3 runs to 15 residues. The CDR3 spells CASRPVDPANEKLFF. In DNA form, the CDR3 reads TGCGCCAGCAGACCTGTAGATCCAGCTAATGAAAAACTGTTTTTT.

The genes are TRBV7-7 and TRBJ2-7; 8 bases are a match to TRBD1. The CDR3 sequence is 14 residues long. J was trimmed by 5 bases and V by 4 bases; bases with no gene match: 7. CDR1 is SSHAT, CDR2 FNYEAQ, per germline (reference sequence). The CDR3 protein is CASSYGTGGNEQYF. The DNA for the CDR3 is TGTGCCAGCAGCTACGGGACAGGTGGGAACGAGCAGTACTTC.

This chain uses TRBV28 with TRBJ1-1, with D possibly TRBD1 on 5 matching bases. V was trimmed by 4 bases and J by 1 base, leaving 7 bases between them. From germline, CDR1 is MDHEN and CDR2 SYDVKM. This CDR3 is 13 amino acids long. The DNA of the CDR3 is TGTGCCAGCAGTTATCAGGGGAACACTGAAGCTTTCTTT. Translated: CASSYQGNTEAFF.

V is TRBV7-6 and J is TRBJ1-2, with TRBD1 matching 11 bases. The germline V gene encodes CDR1 SGHVS and CDR2 FNYEAQ. The ends lost 5 bases at V and 7 bases at J; junction bases unmatched: 9. There are 15 residues in the CDR3. Written as DNA, the CDR3 is TGTGCCAGCAGCGCAGGGACAGGGGGATATTTTGGCTACACCTTC. Residues: CASSAGTGGYFGYTF.

The J gene is TRBJ1-5, the V gene TRBV28, with D possibly TRBD1 on 6 matching bases. There are 14 residues in the CDR3. Germline-derived CDR1 and CDR2 are MDHEN and SYDVKM. Trimming stripped 8 bases from V and 5 bases from J, with 16 bases between. CDR3 in DNA: TGTGCCAGCCTCGGGACAACTGGGGATCAGCCCCAGCATTTT. Its protein is CASLGTTGDQPQHF.

The V and J genes are TRBV6-1 and TRBJ2-3; D gene unclear. Deletions cut 1 base from V and 0 bases from J, with 14 bases between. This CDR3 is 17 amino acids long. Germline-derived CDR1 and CDR2 are MNHNS and SASEGT. CDR3 in DNA: TGTGCCAGCAGTGAAGGTCGAGGCGTCACTAGCACAGATACGCAGTATTTT. Its protein product is CASSEGRGVTSTDTQYF.

The chain links TRBV28 to TRBJ2-7, with TRBD2 identical over 10 bases. CDR3 length: 17 residues. J lost 3 bases, V lost 0 bases, and 8 bases had no gene match. Looked up from germline, CDR1 is MDHEN and CDR2 is SYDVKM. CDR3 coding DNA: TGTGCCAGCAGTTTATGGGGCGGACTAGCGGCCTTCTACGAGCAGTACTTC. This encodes CASSLWGGLAAFYEQYF.

This clone was observed a handful of times. The rearrangement joins TRBV18 to TRBJ1-3; 7 positions agree with TRBD1. This CDR3 is built from 20 residues. The trim removed 3 bases at V and 2 bases at J, leaving 19 bases unmatched. Germline CDR1 reads KGHSH; CDR2 reads LQKENI. The CDR3 loop reads CASSPRTGSAAGRAGNTIYF. The CDR3 DNA reads as TGTGCCAGCTCACCTCGGACAGGCTCCGCTGCCGGACGCGCTGGAAACACCATATATTTT.